This passage covers 3 T cell receptor beta chains from one sample sequenced in a study of OX40 agonist ivuxolimab in advanced cancers. Method: immunoSEQ multiplex PCR; TCRdb's copy keeps in-frame clones and lacks some. The sample yields about 45,000 clones, about 79% seen once. The input for sequencing was CD4+ or CD8+ T cells sorted from blood, taken in a trial of the OX40 agonist ivuxolimab. The receptors come from an adult with an advanced solid tumor such as melanoma, head and neck, liver or kidney cancer.

The V call is TRBV10-1, the J call TRBJ2-7; the match to TRBD1 covers 7 bases. The CDR3 sequence is 12 residues long. Trimming removed 6 bases from V and 4 bases from J; junction bases left unmatched: 3. Germline V CDR1 and CDR2: WNHNN, SYGVQD (reference sequence). The CDR3 region has the DNA TGCGCCAGCAGCCCGGGACAGTACGAGCAGTACTTC. Its protein is CASSPGQYEQYF.

The genes are TRBV7-9 and TRBJ2-3; 7 bases fit TRBD2. V was clipped by 1 base and J by 3 bases; unmatched bases: 4. This CDR3 spans 15 amino acids. Germline loops: CDR1 SEHNR, CDR2 FQNEAQ (reference sequence). The CDR3 reads CASSLGAGATDTQYF. The CDR3 coding sequence is TGTGCCAGCAGCTTAGGCGCGGGAGCGACAGATACGCAGTATTTT.

This chain connects TRBV7-9 to TRBJ2-1; D not resolved. Germline values: CDR1 SEHNR, CDR2 FQNEAQ (reference sequence). Trimming cost V 0 bases and J 12 bases, with 6 bases left between them. The CDR3 contains 11 residues. CDR3 region: CASSLAPGQFF. CDR3 DNA: TGTGCCAGCAGCTTAGCTCCTGGGCAGTTCTTC. Full variable domain (outside the CDR3, taken from reference TRBV7-9 and TRBJ2-1): DTGVSQNPRHKITKRGQNVTFRCDPISEHNRLYWYRQTLGQGPEFLTYFQNEAQLEKSRLLSDRFSAERPKGSFSTLEIQRTEQGDSAMYLCASSLAPGQFFGPGTRLTVL.